These 30 T cell receptor beta chains were sequenced from one sample in a study of T cell repertoires in cytomegalovirus infection. Each CDR3 protein gets one entry after TCRdb re-called the reads with MiXCR. Of around 300,000 distinct CDR3 sequences in the sample, 8% to 9.5% are singletons; the top ten hold 3.5% to 4.5%. The sequenced material came from PBMCs. Every receptor here comes from a human donor in good health (CMV status not recorded). Some clones in this sample may be carry-over from other donors' samples.

This clonotype was observed a few times. The V call is TRBV20-1, the J call TRBJ2-1, with a tentative D call TRBD1 (7 bases). The V end lost 5 bases, the J end lost 15 bases, and 17 bases lay between the germline ends. The CDR3 is 11 amino acids. The germline V gene has CDR1 DFQATT and CDR2 SNEGSKA (reference sequence). CDR3 amino acids: CSAPSSGGSFF. In DNA form, the CDR3 reads TGCAGTGCTCCATCGTCAGGGGGGTCGTTCTTC.

This clonotype was detected a few times. The V gene is TRBV7-9, the J gene TRBJ2-7, with D perhaps matching TRBD1 (6 bases). V was pared by 5 bases and J by 7 bases, with 18 bases between. The length of the CDR3 is 14 residues. Per the germline V gene, CDR1 is SEHNR and CDR2 is FQNEAQ (reference sequence). The CDR3 nucleotides are TGTGCCAGCAGCCTTGGGACACGGACTCGGGAGCAGTACTTC. Translating it yields CASSLGTRTREQYF.

This clonotype has only a few counts. The J gene is TRBJ2-3, the V gene TRBV12-5, with D tentatively TRBD1 (6 bases). V was pared by 2 bases and J by 0 bases, with 6 bases between. The CDR3 is made up of 14 amino acids. CDR1 and CDR2 (germline): LGHNT, FRNRAP. This CDR3 is CASGLQGSTDTQYF. For the CDR3, the DNA is TGTGCTAGTGGTTTGCAGGGGAGCACAGATACGCAGTATTTT.

V is TRBV7-9 and J is TRBJ2-7; no firm D call. Per germline, CDR1 SEHNR and CDR2 FQNEAQ (reference sequence). Trimming removed 8 bases at V and 1 base at J, with 6 bases between. CDR3 length: 11 amino acids. The CDR3 DNA sequence: TGTGCCAGCGAGCAGTCCTACGAGCAGTACTTC. Amino acid sequence: CASEQSYEQYF.

This clonotype has ten or more counts. The chain joins TRBV6-2 or TRBV6-3 to TRBJ2-2; no clear D. Germline V gives CDR1 MNHEY, CDR2 SVGEGT. The V gene lost 0 bases and the J gene lost 3 bases, with 8 bases spanning the gap. This CDR3 has 15 residues. The CDR3 DNA follows: TGTGCCAGCAGTTACTCGTGGACGCACACCGGGGAGCTGTTTTTT. This gives the protein CASSYSWTHTGELFF.

This clonotype was seen ten or more times. The chain carries TRBV7-2 and TRBJ2-3; either TRBD1 or TRBD2 may supply D (5 bases each). Germline V gene lookup returns CDR1 SGHTA and CDR2 FQGNSA. Trimming left V 1 base short and J 8 bases short, with 16 bases between. CDR3 length: 15 residues. CDR3 sequence: CASSLESLGVGTQYF. CDR3 coding DNA: TGTGCCAGCAGCTTAGAATCGTTGGGGGTGGGTACGCAGTATTTT.

This clonotype was recorded many times. The rearrangement joins TRBV7-6 to TRBJ2-3; TRBD2 matches 9 bases. V lost 5 bases, J lost 4 bases, and 16 bases stayed unmatched. The CDR3 sequence is 18 residues long. Germline lookup yields CDR1 SGHVS and CDR2 FNYEAQ. This CDR3 is CASSPILRIAGEADTQYF. DNA of the CDR3: TGTGCCAGCAGCCCAATCCTCCGGATAGCGGGAGAAGCAGATACGCAGTATTTT.

In regard to this clonotype: A read error may explain this, as a much larger clone is one base away. CDR3: CASSQEQGDYGCTF. The CDR3 nucleotides read TGCGCCAGCAGCCAAGAGCAGGGCGACTATGGCTGCACCTTC. This chain links TRBV4-3 with TRBJ1-2, with D perhaps matching TRBD1 (5 bases). Germline V gives CDR1 LGHNA, CDR2 YSLEER. This CDR3 comprises 14 residues.

The J gene is TRBJ2-4, the V gene TRBV11-2; D remains unclear. V lost 5 bases and J lost 0, with 8 bases in between. CDR3 length: 14 residues. CDR1 and CDR2 (germline): SGHAT, FQNNGV. The CDR3 DNA is TGTGCCAGCAGCCAGACTGGAGCCAAAAACATTCAGTACTTC. Its protein product is CASSQTGAKNIQYF.

This clonotype appeared many times. The genes are TRBV7-2 and TRBJ2-3, with 7 bases lining up with TRBD2. The V and J ends lost 3 bases and 4 bases, in that order; junction bases with no gene match: 10. The CDR3 length is 16 residues. Germline CDR1 SGHTA, CDR2 FQGNSA. CDR3 protein: CASSFHGLGGADTQYF. The CDR3 DNA reads as TGTGCCAGCAGCTTCCACGGACTAGGTGGTGCAGATACGCAGTATTTT.

In its sample, this clonotype was seen a few times. The rearrangement uses TRBV29-1 and TRBJ1-2; D not resolved. Germline CDR1 reads SQVTM; CDR2 reads ANQGSEA. The CDR3 consists of 9 residues. V was trimmed by 0 bases and J by 7 bases, leaving 0 bases between them. The CDR3 DNA sequence: TGCAGCGTTGAAGATGGCTACACCTTC. Translated, it gives CSVEDGYTF.

This clonotype was picked up many times. The V and J genes are TRBV12-3 or TRBV12-4 and TRBJ2-7; D gene unclear. CDR3 length: 13 amino acids. The V gene lost 3 bases and the J gene lost 6 bases, with 12 bases spanning the gap. The DNA of the CDR3 is TGTGCCAGCAGTTTCGGTCACAGCATCGAGCAGTACTTC. Amino acid sequence: CASSFGHSIEQYF.

In this sample, this clonotype turned up many times. The genes are TRBV7-2 and TRBJ2-3, with TRBD2 identical over 15 bases. With V trimmed by 2 bases and J by 6 bases, 15 bases remained unmatched. Germline CDR1 and CDR2: SGHTA and FQGNSA. The CDR3 consists of 20 residues. For the CDR3, the DNA is TGTGCCAGCAGCTTAACTGGACTAGCGGGAGGGCCGTCTTTGACGGATACGCAGTATTTT. This sequence encodes CASSLTGLAGGPSLTDTQYF.

This clonotype occurred a few times. Written as DNA, the CDR3 is TGTGCCAGCACTCTACGTACTAGCGGGACTTACAATGAGCAGTTCTTC. The encoded protein is CASTLRTSGTYNEQFF. The chain uses TRBV7-2 and TRBJ2-1; 10 bases are a match to TRBD2. Trimming removed 7 bases from V and 4 bases from J; junction bases left unmatched: 10. The CDR3 loop spans 16 amino acids. Germline assignment: CDR1 SGHTA and CDR2 FQGNSA.

This clonotype came up a few times. V is TRBV2 and J is TRBJ1-5; a possible D gene is TRBD1 (5 bases). The CDR3 contains 13 residues. Deletions cut 6 bases from V and 5 bases from J, with 11 bases between. Germline V gene lookup returns CDR1 SNHLY and CDR2 FYNNEI. In DNA form, the CDR3 reads TGTGCCAGCAGGACAGATATCCATCAGCCCCAGCATTTT. Amino acid sequence: CASRTDIHQPQHF.

The chain has TRBV3-1 and TRBJ1-2; 7 bases line up with TRBD1. Trimming removed 4 bases from V and 4 bases from J; junction bases left unmatched: 9. The germline gives CDR1 LGHDT, CDR2 YNNKEL (reference sequence). This CDR3 has 15 residues. The DNA of the CDR3 is TGTGCCAGCAGCCTAGACCAGGGGGTCGGCTATGGCTACACCTTC. Amino acids: CASSLDQGVGYGYTF.

The table lists this clonotype with many counts. V and J are TRBV12-3 or TRBV12-4 and TRBJ1-1; D gene ambiguous. The CDR3 is 14 residues long. The ends were cut back, 4 bases at V and 1 base at J, with 10 bases in the middle. CDR3 in amino acids: CASSSSGSNTEAFF. The CDR3 DNA is TGTGCCAGCAGTTCCTCAGGTTCGAACACTGAAGCTTTCTTT.

In its sample, this clonotype was seen a few times. The genes are TRBV30 and TRBJ2-7; D not resolved. The CDR3 is 11 amino acids. V was pared by 2 bases and J by 6 bases, with 8 bases between. Per germline, CDR1 GTSNPN and CDR2 SVGIG (reference sequence). The CDR3: CAWSKGFEQYF. CDR3 coding DNA: TGTGCCTGGAGTAAAGGATTCGAGCAGTACTTC.

This sequence joins TRBV5-1 and TRBJ2-2, with 13 bases matching TRBD2. CDR1 and CDR2 (germline): SGHRS, YFSETQ. The CDR3 sequence is 16 residues long. Trimming removed 2 bases from V and 7 bases from J; junction bases left unmatched: 5. The CDR3 region is CASSLRTSGSVGELFF. The CDR3, as DNA: TGCGCCAGCAGCTTACGGACTAGCGGGAGCGTCGGGGAGCTGTTTTTT.

A few counts support this clonotype. This chain connects TRBV20-1 to TRBJ1-4; possibly TRBD1 for D (6 bases). V was shortened by 6 bases and J by 7 bases, with 21 bases between the two germline ends. Germline CDR1 is DFQATT and CDR2 is SNEGSKA (reference sequence). The CDR3 length is 15 residues. CDR3 coding DNA: TGCAGTGCCTCCGGAGATGGGGGCGAAGGTGAAAAACTGTTTTTT. Translated, it gives CSASGDGGEGEKLFF.

Only a few counts were recorded for this clonotype. V usage is TRBV6-2 or TRBV6-3 and J usage is TRBJ1-5; 7 bases line up with TRBD1. With 5 bases clipped from V and 0 bases from J, the junction kept 4 bases outside the gene matches. This CDR3 comprises 15 residues. CDR1 MNHEY and CDR2 SVGEGT come from the germline V gene. CDR3 region: CASSRDSLSNQPQHF. The DNA for the CDR3 is TGTGCCAGCAGTCGGGACAGCCTTAGCAATCAGCCCCAGCATTTT.

V and J are TRBV5-5 and TRBJ2-2; the match to TRBD1 covers 8 bases. V lost 4 bases and J lost 5; bases outside the gene matches: 7. CDR3 length: 15 residues. Germline CDR1 reads SGHKS; CDR2 reads YYEKEE (reference sequence). CDR3 DNA sequence: TGTGCCAGCAGCACAACAGGGGGTAGGACCGGGGAGCTGTTTTTT. Translation: CASSTTGGRTGELFF.

This clonotype appeared many times. V gene TRBV7-6 combines with J gene TRBJ2-1, with D perhaps assigned TRBD1 or TRBD2 (6 bases each). Germline V gene data show CDR1 as SGHVS and CDR2 as FNYEAQ. The CDR3 sequence is 17 residues long. V lost 0 bases and J 7 bases, leaving 19 bases between the germline ends. The CDR3 DNA reads as TGTGCCAGCAGCTTAGCTCGAGGGGGGAGAAGGGGAAATGAGCAGTTCTTC. Protein product: CASSLARGGRRGNEQFF.

This clonotype appeared many times. The chain combines TRBV4-2 with TRBJ1-3, with D possibly being TRBD1 (6 bases). Germline V gives CDR1 LGHNA, CDR2 YNFKEQ. V was pared by 0 bases and J by 0 bases, with 24 bases between. The CDR3 runs 21 residues. The CDR3 DNA is TGTGCCAGCAGCCAAGAATTCAGCGGGGCTGGACAGTTAAGCTCTGGAAACACCATATATTTT. It encodes CASSQEFSGAGQLSSGNTIYF.

Points on this clonotype: Its ends do not fully match the called genes, so a read error is possible. The chain links TRBV7-2 to TRBJ1-6; 9 nucleotides agree with TRBD1. The CDR3 length is 14 residues. In germline, CDR1 is SGHTA, CDR2 FQGNSA. The DNA of the CDR3 is TGTGTCAGCAGCTTAGGACAGGGGTATTCACCCCTCCACTTT. This sequence encodes CVSSLGQGYSPLHF.

This clonotype has a count of ten or more. The chain employs TRBV7-2 and TRBJ2-5; D perhaps matches TRBD2 (5 bases). V lost 3 bases, J lost 7 bases, and 18 bases lay in between. The CDR3 is 15 amino acids. Germline CDR1 and CDR2: SGHTA and FQGNSA. Here the CDR3 DNA reads TGTGCCAGCAGCTTGGACGGACGGGTCCGGGGGACCCAGTACTTC. Translation gives CASSLDGRVRGTQYF.

This clonotype was detected only a few times. A read error may produce the germline difference seen at one junction end. The V gene is TRBV10-2, the J gene TRBJ2-5; D call uncertain. Germline V gene data show CDR1 as WSHSY and CDR2 as SAAADI. The CDR3 totals 13 residues. CDR3 region: CASREWQQETQYF. The CDR3 region has the DNA TGCGCCAGCAGGGAGTGGCAGCAAGAGACCCAGTACTTC.

The sample holds a few counts of this clonotype. The chain recombines TRBV7-2 with TRBJ2-3; no clear D gene. CDR1 and CDR2 (germline): SGHTA, FQGNSA. The ends were cut back, 1 base at V and 2 bases at J, with 10 bases in the middle. The CDR3 extends over 15 amino acids. The CDR3 here is CASSLVLLLTDTQYF. CDR3 in DNA: TGTGCCAGCAGCTTAGTTCTACTCCTCACAGATACGCAGTATTTT.

This clonotype occurred a few times. V is TRBV5-1 and J is TRBJ1-1; unclear D gene. CDR1 and CDR2 (germline): SGHRS, YFSETQ. The CDR3 runs to 14 residues. V gave up 3 bases and J gave up 0 bases, with 9 bases separating them. CDR3 in amino acids: CASSSVAMNTEAFF. The CDR3 coding sequence is TGCGCCAGCAGCTCGGTGGCGATGAACACTGAAGCTTTCTTT.

This clonotype was counted a few times. This chain joins TRBV20-1 and TRBJ2-3; 8 positions agree with TRBD2. V trimming: 6 bases; J trimming: 4 bases; junction bases outside the gene matches: 6. The CDR3 length is 13 residues. CDR1 and CDR2 from the germline V gene are DFQATT and SNEGSKA (reference sequence). CDR3 in amino acids: CSAPGLAADTQYF. CDR3 coding DNA: TGCAGTGCCCCAGGACTAGCCGCAGATACGCAGTATTTT.